This T cell receptor beta chain was identified in a study of cytomegalovirus exposure and HLA in healthy donors. Whole-study context: HLA-typed donors contributed 65 million to 95 million unique TCRs, which were held in an early data release.

V lost 1 base and J lost 5; bases outside the gene matches: 7. The germline V gene encodes CDR1 SGHDT and CDR2 YYEEEE. The CDR3 is 15 residues long. The PCR used 60 Vbeta and 13 Jbeta primers. Profiling relied on immunoSEQ multiplex PCR, and the TCRdb table lists in-frame clones only, not all of them. Among about 120,000 clones listed, roughly 80% were seen once. When sampled, the donors appeared nominally healthy, though they likely had unrecorded immune exposures. Whole-study results and caveats: A later analysis linked a missense variant in DCLRE1C to the trimming of TCR beta V and J genes.

About this clone: The antigen is unknown. Distinct nucleotide sequences in the sample also encode this CDR3.

The chain employs TRBV5-6 and TRBJ2-5, with TRBD2 matching over 8 bases. The clonotype comes from a man aged 25-45 years in good health and CMV-seropositive. Sequencing was performed on PBMCs. CDR3 nucleotides: TGTGCCAGCAGCTTGCTGGCGGGGGGCCGGGAGACCCAGTACTTC. It is translated as CASSLLAGGRETQYF.